This TCR beta chain was found in a study of T cells in women clearing cervical HPV infection. CDR1 is MNHNS, CDR2 SASEGT, per germline. The CDR3 spans 11 residues. Sequencing used immunoSEQ multiplex PCR; TCRdb keeps in-frame clones, though not all of them. The table lists tens of thousands of clones. With regard to this clone: The read halts 3 residues ahead of the CDR3 end, with the missing end drawn from the germline J gene.

The V gene is TRBV6-1, the J gene TRBJ1-1, with 7 bases aligning to TRBD1. Sequenced input: blood buffy coat. The source of this sequence is a woman between 18 and 70 years old with a cervical HPV16 infection that either progressed to CIN3+ or cleared (not recorded which). The CDR3 is CASSGRDRAFF. The covered CDR3 bases are TGTGCCAGCAGTGGACGGGACAGA.